Listed here is a single T cell receptor (beta chain). Its antigen is still unknown. The entry originates in a study of OX40 agonist ivuxolimab in advanced cancers. About the study: Ivuxolimab, which patients received intravenously every 2 weeks, was dosed at 0.01 to 10 mg/kg.

This table comes from immunoSEQ multiplex PCR, and its TCRdb copy is limited to in-frame clones, with some not included. The data show approximately 70,000 clones, with about 93% seen just once and roughly 0.45% held by the top ten. Whole-study findings and limits: The CD4+ and CD8+ T cells in the blood had expanded clonally by week 6 at 0.1 to 3.0 mg/kg. Researchers did not establish what antigens the expanded peripheral T cells target.

This clonotype originated in an adult with an advanced solid tumor such as melanoma, head and neck, liver or kidney cancer. The starting material was CD4+ or CD8+ T cells sorted from blood, obtained in a trial of the OX40 agonist ivuxolimab.

The CDR3 protein is CASTARTSGTTGELFF. CDR3 nucleotide sequence: TGTGCCAGCACCGCGAGGACTAGTGGTACCACCGGGGAGCTGTTTTTT. V is TRBV7-2 and J is TRBJ2-2; 7 bases are a match to TRBD2. V was clipped by 7 bases and J by 4 bases; unmatched bases: 12. The germline V gene has CDR1 SGHTA and CDR2 FQGNSA. CDR3 length equals 16 residues.